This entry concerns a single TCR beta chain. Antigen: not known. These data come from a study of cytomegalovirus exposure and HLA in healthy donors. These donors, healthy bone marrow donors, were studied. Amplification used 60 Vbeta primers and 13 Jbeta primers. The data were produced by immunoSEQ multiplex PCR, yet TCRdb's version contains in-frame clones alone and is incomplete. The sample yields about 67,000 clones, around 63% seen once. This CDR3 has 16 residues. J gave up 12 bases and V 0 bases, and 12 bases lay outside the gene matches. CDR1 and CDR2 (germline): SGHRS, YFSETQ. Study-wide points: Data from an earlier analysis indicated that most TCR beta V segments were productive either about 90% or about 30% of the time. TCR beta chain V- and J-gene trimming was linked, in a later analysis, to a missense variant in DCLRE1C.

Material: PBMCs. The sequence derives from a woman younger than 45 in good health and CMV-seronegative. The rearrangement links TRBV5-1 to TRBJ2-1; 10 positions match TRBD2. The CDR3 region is CASSLDPSGGSSRQFF. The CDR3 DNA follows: TGCGCCAGCAGCTTGGATCCTAGCGGGGGCTCATCAAGGCAGTTCTTC.